This T cell receptor beta chain was captured in a study of cytomegalovirus exposure and HLA in healthy donors. The PCR used 60 Vbeta and 13 Jbeta primers. TCRdb's table, derived via immunoSEQ multiplex PCR, lists solely in-frame clones and lacks some. The listing contains about 160,000 clones. The length of the CDR3 is 11 residues. Germline lookup yields CDR1 MNHEY and CDR2 SVGAGI. V dropped 1 base and J dropped 9 bases, with 3 bases sitting between them. A remark on this clone: The antigen is not known.

Notes on the study in general: HLA alleles showed associations with about 17,000 TCR beta sequences in a later analysis, at a 0.05 false discovery rate.

The chain joins TRBV6-5 to TRBJ2-2; D unclear. The sample consisted of PBMCs. The origin of this receptor is a young man in good health and CMV-seronegative. CDR3 coding DNA: TGTGCCAGCAGTTACTTTAGGGAGCTGTTTTTT. Translation gives CASSYFRELFF.